The entry below gives a single T cell receptor (beta chain) sequence along with its context. Germline CDR1 reads MDHEN; CDR2 reads SYDVKM. The V and J ends lost 6 bases and 8 bases respectively, with 16 bases between them. The CDR3 is made up of 13 amino acids. This specimen belongs to a study of T cell changes during pregnancy in multiple sclerosis. Measured with immunoSEQ multiplex PCR; TCRdb has only the in-frame clones, and not every one. The profile shows 50,000 to 70,000 clones, roughly 89% of them singletons. The chain joins TRBV28 to TRBJ1-2, with D perhaps matching TRBD1 (5 bases). The TCR comes from a female donor in good health, enrolled as a control in a pregnancy study. This material consisted of peripheral blood, taken in the third trimester of pregnancy. CDR3 in DNA: TGTGCCAGCAGCCGCGACCGGACAAACGGCTACACCTTC. This sequence encodes CASSRDRTNGYTF.